This record covers a single T cell receptor (beta chain). The antigen remains unidentified. J lost 5 bases, V lost 2 bases, and 9 bases had no gene match. CDR1 DFQATT and CDR2 SNEGSKA come from the germline V gene (reference sequence). This CDR3 region has 15 residues. This sample was included in a study of response to subunit inactivated influenza vaccine. Findings of the study overall: Authors suggested seasonal influenza vaccinations each recruit few new T cells.

Via MiXCR, TCRdb re-called the RT-PCR reads, giving one row per CDR3 protein. Among about 780,000 distinct CDR3 sequences, 18% were seen once, and the ten largest hold about 11%. This clonotype was sampled from a man between 45 and 60 years old who received an inactivated influenza vaccine. The starting material was PBMCs from blood, obtained approximately 5 days after vaccination. This chain connects TRBV20-1 to TRBJ2-5; 9 bases agree with TRBD1. CDR3 sequence reads: CSARQPGQGPETQYF. For the CDR3, the DNA is TGCAGTGCTAGACAGCCGGGACAGGGACCGGAGACCCAGTACTTC.